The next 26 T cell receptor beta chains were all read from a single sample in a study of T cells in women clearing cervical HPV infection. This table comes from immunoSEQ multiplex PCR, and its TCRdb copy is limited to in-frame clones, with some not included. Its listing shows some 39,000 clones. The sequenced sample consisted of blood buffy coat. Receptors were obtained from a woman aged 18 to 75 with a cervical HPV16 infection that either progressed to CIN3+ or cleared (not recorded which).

Incomplete CDR3 DNA: TGCGCCAGCAGTGACGGACAGGGAGCCCAAGAGACG. It encodes CASSDGQGAQET. The full CDR3 protein is CASSDGQGAQETQYF. The chain employs TRBV5-1 and TRBJ2-3, with 8 bases identical to TRBD1. Sequencing ends 3 residues short of the CDR3 end; the germline J gene provides the rest. Germline CDR1 is SGHRS and CDR2 is YFSETQ. The length of the CDR3 is 15 residues.

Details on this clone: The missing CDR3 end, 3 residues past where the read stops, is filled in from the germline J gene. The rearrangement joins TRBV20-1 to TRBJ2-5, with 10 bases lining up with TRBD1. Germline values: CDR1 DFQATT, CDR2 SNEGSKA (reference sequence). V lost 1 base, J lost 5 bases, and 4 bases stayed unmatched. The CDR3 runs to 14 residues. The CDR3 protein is CSARGTGGMETQYF. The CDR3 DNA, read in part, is TGCAGTGCTAGAGGGACAGGGGGAATGGAGACC.

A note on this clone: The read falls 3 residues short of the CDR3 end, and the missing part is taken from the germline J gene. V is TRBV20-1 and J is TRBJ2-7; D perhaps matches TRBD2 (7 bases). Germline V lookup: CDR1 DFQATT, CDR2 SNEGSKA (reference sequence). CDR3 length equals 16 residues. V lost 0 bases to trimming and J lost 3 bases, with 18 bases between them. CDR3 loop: CSARESLGGGDYEQYF. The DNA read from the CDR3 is TGCAGTGCTAGAGAGTCCCTAGGGGGGGGCGACTACGAG.

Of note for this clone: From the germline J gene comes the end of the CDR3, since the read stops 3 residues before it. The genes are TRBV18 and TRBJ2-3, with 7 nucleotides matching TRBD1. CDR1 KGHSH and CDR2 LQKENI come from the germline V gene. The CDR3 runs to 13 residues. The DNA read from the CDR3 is TGTGCCAGCTCAGCGACAGGGTACGAGACG. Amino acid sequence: CASSATGYET. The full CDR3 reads CASSATGYETQYF. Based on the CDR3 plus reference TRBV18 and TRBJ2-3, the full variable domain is NAGVMQNPRHLVRRRGQEARLRCSPMKGHSHVYWYRQLPEEGLKFMVYLQKENIIDESGMPKERFSAEFPKEGPSILRIQQVVRGDSAAYFCASSATGYETQYFGPGTRLTVL.

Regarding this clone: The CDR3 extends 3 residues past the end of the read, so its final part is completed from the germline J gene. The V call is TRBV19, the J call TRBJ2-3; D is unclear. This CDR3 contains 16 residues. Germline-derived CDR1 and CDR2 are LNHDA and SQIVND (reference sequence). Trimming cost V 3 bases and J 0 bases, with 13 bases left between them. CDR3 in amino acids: CASSIGLGSSTDTQYF. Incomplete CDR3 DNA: TGTGCCAGTAGTATTGGTCTAGGATCGAGCACAGATACG. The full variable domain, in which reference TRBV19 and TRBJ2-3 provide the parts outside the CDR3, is DGGITQSPKYLFRKEGQNVTLSCEQNLNHDAMYWYRQDPGQGLRLIYYSQIVNDFQKGDIAEGYSVSREKKESFPLTVTSAQKNPTAFYLCASSIGLGSSTDTQYFGPGTRLTVL.

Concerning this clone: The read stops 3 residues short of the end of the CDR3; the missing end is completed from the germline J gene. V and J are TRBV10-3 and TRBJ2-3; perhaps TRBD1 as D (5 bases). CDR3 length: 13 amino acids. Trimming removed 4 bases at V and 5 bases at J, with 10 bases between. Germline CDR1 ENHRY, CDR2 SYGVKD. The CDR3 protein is CAISGTQGDTQYF. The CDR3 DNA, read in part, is TGTGCCATCAGTGGGACACAAGGAGATACG.

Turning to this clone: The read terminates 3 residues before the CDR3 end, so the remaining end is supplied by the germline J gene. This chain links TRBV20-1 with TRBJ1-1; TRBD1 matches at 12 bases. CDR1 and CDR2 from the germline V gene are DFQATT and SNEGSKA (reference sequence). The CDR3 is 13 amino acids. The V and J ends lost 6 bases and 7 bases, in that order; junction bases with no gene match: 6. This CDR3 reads CSARDRGLFEAFF. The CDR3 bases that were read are TGCAGTGCCAGGGACAGGGGGCTCTTTGAA.

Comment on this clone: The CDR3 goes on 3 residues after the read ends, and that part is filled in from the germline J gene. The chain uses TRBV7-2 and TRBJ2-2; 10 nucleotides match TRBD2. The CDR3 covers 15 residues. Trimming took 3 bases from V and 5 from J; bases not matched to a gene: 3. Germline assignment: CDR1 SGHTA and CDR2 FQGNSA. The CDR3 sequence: CASSFQRGGTGELFF. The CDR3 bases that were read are TGTGCCAGCAGCTTCCAGCGGGGGGGGACCGGGGAG.

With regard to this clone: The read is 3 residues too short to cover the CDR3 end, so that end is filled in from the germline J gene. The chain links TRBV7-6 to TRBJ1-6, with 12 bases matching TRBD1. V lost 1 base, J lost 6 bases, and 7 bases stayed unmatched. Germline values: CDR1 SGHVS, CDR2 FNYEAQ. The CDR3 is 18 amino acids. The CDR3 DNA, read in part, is TGTGCCAGCAGCTTAGGGGGGGGGACAGGGGGCAGTAATTCACCC. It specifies CASSLGGGTGGSNSP. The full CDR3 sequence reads CASSLGGGTGGSNSPLHF.

The CDR3 protein is CASSFNRETDTQYF. CDR3 DNA (partial): TGCGCCAGCAGCTTCAACAGGGAGACAGATACG. The genes are TRBV5-1 and TRBJ2-3; D is possibly TRBD1 (6 bases). Read data end 3 residues before the CDR3 end; the end is taken from the germline J gene. The CDR3 spans 14 residues. V lost 2 bases and J 3 bases, leaving 10 bases between the germline ends. The V gene's germline CDR1 is SGHRS and CDR2 YFSETQ.

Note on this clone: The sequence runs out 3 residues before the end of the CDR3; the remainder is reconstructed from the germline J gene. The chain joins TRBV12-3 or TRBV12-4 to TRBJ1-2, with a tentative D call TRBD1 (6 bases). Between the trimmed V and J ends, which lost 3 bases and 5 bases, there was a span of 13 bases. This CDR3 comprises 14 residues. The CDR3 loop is CASSFDRRGYGYTF. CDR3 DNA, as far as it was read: TGTGCCAGCAGTTTTGACAGGAGGGGGTATGGC.

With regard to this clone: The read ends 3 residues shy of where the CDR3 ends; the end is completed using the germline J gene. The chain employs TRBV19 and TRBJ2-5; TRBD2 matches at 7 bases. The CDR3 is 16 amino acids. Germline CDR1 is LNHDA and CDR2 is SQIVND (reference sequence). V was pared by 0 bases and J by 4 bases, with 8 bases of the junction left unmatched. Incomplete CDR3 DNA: TGTGCCAGTAGTATAGAGGGCCCGGGGGGATCAGAGACC. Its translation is CASSIEGPGGSET. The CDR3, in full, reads CASSIEGPGGSETQYF. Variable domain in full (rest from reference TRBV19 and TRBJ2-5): DGGITQSPKYLFRKEGQNVTLSCEQNLNHDAMYWYRQDPGQGLRLIYYSQIVNDFQKGDIAEGYSVSREKKESFPLTVTSAQKNPTAFYLCASSIEGPGGSETQYFGPGTRLLVL.

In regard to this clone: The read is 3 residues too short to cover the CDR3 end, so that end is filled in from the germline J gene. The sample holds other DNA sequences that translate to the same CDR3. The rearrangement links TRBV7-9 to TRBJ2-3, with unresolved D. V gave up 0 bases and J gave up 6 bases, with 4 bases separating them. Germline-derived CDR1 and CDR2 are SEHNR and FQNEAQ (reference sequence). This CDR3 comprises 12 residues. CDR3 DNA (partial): TGTGCCAGCAGCTTAGCGTCGGATACG. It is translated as CASSLASDT. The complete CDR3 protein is CASSLASDTQYF. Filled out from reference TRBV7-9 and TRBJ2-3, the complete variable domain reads DTGVSQNPRHKITKRGQNVTFRCDPISEHNRLYWYRQTLGQGPEFLTYFQNEAQLEKSRLLSDRFSAERPKGSFSTLEIQRTEQGDSAMYLCASSLASDTQYFGPGTRLTVL.

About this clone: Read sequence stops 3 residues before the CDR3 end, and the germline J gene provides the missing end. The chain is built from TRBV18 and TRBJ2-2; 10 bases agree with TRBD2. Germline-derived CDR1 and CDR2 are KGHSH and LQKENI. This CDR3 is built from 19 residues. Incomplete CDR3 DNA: TGTGCCAGCTCACCTCGTAATAGCGGGGGGATCTCTGGGGCCAACGTG. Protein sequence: CASSPRNSGGISGANV. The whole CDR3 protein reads CASSPRNSGGISGANVLFF.

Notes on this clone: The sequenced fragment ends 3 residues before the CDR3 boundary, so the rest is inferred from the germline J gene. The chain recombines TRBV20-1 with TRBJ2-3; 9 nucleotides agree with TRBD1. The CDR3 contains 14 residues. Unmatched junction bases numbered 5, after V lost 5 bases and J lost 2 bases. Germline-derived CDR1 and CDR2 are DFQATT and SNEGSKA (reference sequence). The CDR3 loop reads CSAQDRGFTDTQYF. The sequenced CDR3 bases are TGCAGTGCTCAGGACAGGGGTTTCACAGATACG.

The CDR3 reads CASSLESGNSSPLHF. The CDR3 bases that were read are TGTGCCAGCAGCTTAGAGTCAGGGAATTCTTCACCC. This chain joins TRBV11-2 and TRBJ1-6; the D gene is possibly TRBD1 (5 bases). The read terminates 3 residues ahead of where the CDR3 ends, so the germline J gene completes it. The V end lost 0 bases, the J end lost 9 bases, and 12 bases lay between the germline ends. The germline gives CDR1 SGHAT, CDR2 FQNNGV. This CDR3 is built from 15 residues.

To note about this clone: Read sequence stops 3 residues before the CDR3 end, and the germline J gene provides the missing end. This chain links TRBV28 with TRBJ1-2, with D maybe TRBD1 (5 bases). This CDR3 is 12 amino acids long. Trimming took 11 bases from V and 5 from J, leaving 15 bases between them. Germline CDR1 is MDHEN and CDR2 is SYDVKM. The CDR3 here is CAHHSGGYGYTF. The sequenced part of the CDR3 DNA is TGTGCCCACCACTCCGGGGGTTATGGC.

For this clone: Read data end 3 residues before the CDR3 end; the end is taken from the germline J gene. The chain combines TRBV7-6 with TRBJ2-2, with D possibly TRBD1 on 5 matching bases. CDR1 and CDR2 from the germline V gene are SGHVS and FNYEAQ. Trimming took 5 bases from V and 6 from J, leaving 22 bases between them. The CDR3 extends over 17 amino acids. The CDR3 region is CASSPRLFKGRSGELFF. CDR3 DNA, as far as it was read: TGTGCCAGCAGCCCCCGTCTGTTTAAGGGGCGGTCCGGGGAG.

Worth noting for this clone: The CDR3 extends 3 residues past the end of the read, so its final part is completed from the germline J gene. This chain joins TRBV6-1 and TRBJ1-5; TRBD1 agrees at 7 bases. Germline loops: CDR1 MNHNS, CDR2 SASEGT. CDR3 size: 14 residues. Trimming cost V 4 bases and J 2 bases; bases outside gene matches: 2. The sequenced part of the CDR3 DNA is TGTGCCAGCAGTGGTCAGGGGGGCAATCAGCCC. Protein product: CASSGQGGNQP. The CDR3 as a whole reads CASSGQGGNQPQHF.

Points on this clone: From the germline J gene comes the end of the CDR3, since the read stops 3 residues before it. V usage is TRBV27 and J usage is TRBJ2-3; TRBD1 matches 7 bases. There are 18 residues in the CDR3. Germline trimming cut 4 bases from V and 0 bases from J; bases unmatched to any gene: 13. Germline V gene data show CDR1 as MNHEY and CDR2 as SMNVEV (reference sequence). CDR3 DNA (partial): TGTGCCAGCAGTTCACAGGGGTTTGGAGGCCCTAGCACAGATACG. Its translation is CASSSQGFGGPSTDT. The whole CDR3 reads CASSSQGFGGPSTDTQYF.

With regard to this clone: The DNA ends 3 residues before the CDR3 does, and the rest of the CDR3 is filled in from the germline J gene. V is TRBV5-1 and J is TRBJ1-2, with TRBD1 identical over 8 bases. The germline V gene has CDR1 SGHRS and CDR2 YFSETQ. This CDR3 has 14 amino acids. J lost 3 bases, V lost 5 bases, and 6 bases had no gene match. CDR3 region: CASRHQGADYGYTF. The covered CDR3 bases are TGCGCCAGCAGACACCAGGGGGCTGACTATGGC.

The CDR3 here is CSVDLGGYEQFF. CDR3 DNA (partial): TGCAGCGTTGACCTGGGCGGGTATGAG. This rearrangement joins TRBV29-1 to TRBJ2-1; maybe TRBD2 (5 bases). With the read ending 3 residues before the CDR3 end, the germline J gene is used to fill in that end. Trimming cost V 3 bases and J 8 bases, with 11 bases left between them. The length of the CDR3 is 12 residues. The germline V gene encodes CDR1 SQVTM and CDR2 ANQGSEA.

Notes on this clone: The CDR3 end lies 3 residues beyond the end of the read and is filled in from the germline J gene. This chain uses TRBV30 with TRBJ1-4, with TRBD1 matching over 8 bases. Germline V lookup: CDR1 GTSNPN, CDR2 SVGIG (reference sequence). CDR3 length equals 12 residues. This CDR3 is CAWSSTGGGLFF. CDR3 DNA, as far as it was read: TGTGCCTGGAGTTCAACAGGGGGTGGA. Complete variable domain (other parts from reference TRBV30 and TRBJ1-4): SQTIHQWPATLVQPVGSPLSLECTVEGTSNPNLYWYRQAAGRGLQLLFYSVGIGQISSEVPQNLSASRPQDRQFILSSKKLLLSDSGFYLCAWSSTGGGLFFGSGTQLSVL.

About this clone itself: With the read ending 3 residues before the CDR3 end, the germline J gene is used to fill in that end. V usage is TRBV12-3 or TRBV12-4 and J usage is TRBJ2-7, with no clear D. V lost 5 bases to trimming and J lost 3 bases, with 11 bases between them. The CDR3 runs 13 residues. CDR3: CASSPFERYEQYF. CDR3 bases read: TGTGCCAGCAGTCCCTTCGAGCGCTACGAG.

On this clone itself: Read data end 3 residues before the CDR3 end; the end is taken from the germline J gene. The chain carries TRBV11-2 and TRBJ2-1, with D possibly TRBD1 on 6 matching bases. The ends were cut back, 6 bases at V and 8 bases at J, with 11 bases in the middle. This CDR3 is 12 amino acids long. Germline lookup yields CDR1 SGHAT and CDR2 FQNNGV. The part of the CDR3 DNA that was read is TGTGCCAGCAGAATGCAGGGGTATGAG. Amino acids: CASRMQGYE. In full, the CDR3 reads CASRMQGYEQFF. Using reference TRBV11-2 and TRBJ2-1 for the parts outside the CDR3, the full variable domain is EAGVAQSPRYKIIEKRQSVAFWCNPISGHATLYWYQQILGQGPKLLIQFQNNGVVDDSQLPKDRFSAERLKGVDSTLKIQPAKLEDSAVYLCASRMQGYEQFFGPGTRLTVL.

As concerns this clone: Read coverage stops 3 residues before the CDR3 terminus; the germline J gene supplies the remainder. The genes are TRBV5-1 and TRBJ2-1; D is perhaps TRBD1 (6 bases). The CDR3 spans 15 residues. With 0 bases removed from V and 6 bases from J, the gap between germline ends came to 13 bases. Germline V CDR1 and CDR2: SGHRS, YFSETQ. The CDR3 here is CASSLDRDYGNEQFF. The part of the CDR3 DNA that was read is TGCGCCAGCAGCTTGGACAGGGATTACGGCAATGAG.